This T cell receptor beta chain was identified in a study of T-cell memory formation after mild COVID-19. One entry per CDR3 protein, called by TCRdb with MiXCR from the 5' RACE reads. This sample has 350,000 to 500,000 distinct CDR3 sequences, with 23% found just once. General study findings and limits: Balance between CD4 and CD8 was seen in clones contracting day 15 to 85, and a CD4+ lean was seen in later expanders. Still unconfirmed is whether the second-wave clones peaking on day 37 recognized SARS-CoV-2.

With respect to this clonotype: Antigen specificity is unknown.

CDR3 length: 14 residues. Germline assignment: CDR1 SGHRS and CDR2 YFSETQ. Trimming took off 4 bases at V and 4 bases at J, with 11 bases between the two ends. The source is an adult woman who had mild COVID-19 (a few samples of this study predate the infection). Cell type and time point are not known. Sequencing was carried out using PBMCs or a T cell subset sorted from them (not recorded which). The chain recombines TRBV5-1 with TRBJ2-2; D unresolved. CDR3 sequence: CASSPDLSTGELFF. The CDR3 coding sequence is TGCGCCAGCAGCCCGGACCTATCCACCGGGGAGCTGTTTTTT.